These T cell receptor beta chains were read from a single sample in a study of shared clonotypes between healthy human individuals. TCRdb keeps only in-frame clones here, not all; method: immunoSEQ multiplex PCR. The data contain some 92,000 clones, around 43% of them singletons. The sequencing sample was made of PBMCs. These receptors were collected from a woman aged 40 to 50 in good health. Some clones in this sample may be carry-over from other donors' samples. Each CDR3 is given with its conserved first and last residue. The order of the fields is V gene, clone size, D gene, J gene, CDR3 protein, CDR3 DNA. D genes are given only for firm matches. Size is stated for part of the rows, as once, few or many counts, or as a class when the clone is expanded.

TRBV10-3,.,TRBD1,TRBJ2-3,CAIRRDSRADTQYF,TGTGCCATCAGGAGGGACAGTCGGGCAGATACGCAGTATTTT
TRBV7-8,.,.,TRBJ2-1,CASSLVQAYNEQFF,TGTGCCAGCAGCTTGGTACAGGCTTACAATGAGCAGTTCTTC
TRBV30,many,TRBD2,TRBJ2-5,CAWSLRGLAGGQETQYF,TGTGCCTGGAGCCTTAGGGGACTAGCGGGAGGCCAAGAGACCCAGTACTTC
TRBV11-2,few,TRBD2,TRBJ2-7,CASSRSGTSGRAGEQYF,TGTGCCAGCAGCCGATCCGGGACTAGCGGGAGGGCGGGCGAGCAGTACTTC
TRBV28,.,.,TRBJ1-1,CASFGTVNTEAFF,TGTGCCAGCTTTGGGACGGTGAACACTGAAGCTTTCTTT
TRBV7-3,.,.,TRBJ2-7,CASSFYGDLSRYEQYF,TGTGCCAGCAGCTTCTACGGGGACCTTTCGAGGTACGAGCAGTACTTC
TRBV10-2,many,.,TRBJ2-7,CASSEALGWAGTYEQYF,TGCGCCAGCAGTGAGGCCCTGGGGTGGGCGGGAACCTACGAGCAGTACTTC
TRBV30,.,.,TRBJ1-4,CAWGTLEKLFF,TGTGCCTGGGGGACATTGGAAAAACTGTTTTTT
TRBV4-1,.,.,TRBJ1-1,CASSQGRGMGEAFF,TGCGCCAGCAGCCAAGGCCGGGGCATGGGTGAAGCTTTCTTT
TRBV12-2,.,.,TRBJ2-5,CASRSWTSGLQETQHF,TGTGCAAGTCGCTCCTGGACTAGCGGTCTCCAAGAGACCCAGCACTTC
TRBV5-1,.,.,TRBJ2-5,CASSLEAGRQETQYF,TGCGCCAGCAGCTTGGAGGCGGGCAGACAAGAGACCCAGTACTTC
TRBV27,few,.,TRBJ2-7,CASRPIVGTQKYF,TGTGCCAGCAGACCTATCGTAGGGACACAGAAGTACTTC
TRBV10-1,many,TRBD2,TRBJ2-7,CASSEKLAGTSSYEQYF,TGCGCCAGCAGTGAAAAACTAGCGGGTACCAGCTCCTACGAGCAGTACTTC
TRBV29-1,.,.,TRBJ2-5,CSVETPGREQYF,TGCAGCGTTGAAACCCCGGGTAGGGAGCAGTACTTC
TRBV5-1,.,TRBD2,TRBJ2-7,CASSFLTSGPTYEQYF,TGCGCCAGCAGCTTCCTGACTAGCGGGCCCACCTACGAGCAGTACTTC
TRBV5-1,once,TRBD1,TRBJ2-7,CASSPGQSYEQYF,TGCGCCAGCAGCCCGGGACAGTCCTACGAGCAGTACTTC
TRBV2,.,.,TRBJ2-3,CASTPRAGRGTDTQYF,TGTGCCAGCACACCTCGAGCGGGCCGGGGCACAGATACGCAGTATTTT
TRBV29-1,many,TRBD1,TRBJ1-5,CSVGQGNQPQHF,TGCAGCGTAGGACAGGGGAATCAGCCCCAGCATTTT
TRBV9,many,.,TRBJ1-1,CASSVGFGFRGNTEAFF,TGTGCCAGCAGCGTAGGGTTCGGGTTCCGAGGGAACACTGAAGCTTTCTTT
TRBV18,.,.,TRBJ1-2,CASSRSSSNYGYTF,TGTGCCAGCTCAAGGTCTTCTTCTAACTATGGCTACACCTTC
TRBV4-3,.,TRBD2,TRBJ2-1,CASSQDRAGGLNEQFF,TGCGCCAGCAGCCAAGATCGGGCGGGAGGGTTGAATGAGCAGTTCTTC
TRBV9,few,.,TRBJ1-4,CASSVNDEEEKLFF,TGTGCCAGCAGCGTAAACGACGAGGAAGAAAAACTGTTTTTT
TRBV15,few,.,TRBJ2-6,CATSPSGANVLTF,TGTGCCACCAGCCCCTCTGGGGCCAACGTCCTGACTTTC
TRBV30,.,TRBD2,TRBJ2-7,CAWSSSGRAQEQYF,TGTGCCTGGAGTTCCAGCGGGAGGGCCCAGGAGCAGTACTTC
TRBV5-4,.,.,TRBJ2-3,CASSLQGSLTDTQYF,TGTGCCAGCAGCTTGCAGGGGAGTCTCACAGATACGCAGTATTTT
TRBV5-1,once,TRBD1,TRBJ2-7,CASNRDSSLGEQYF,TGCGCCAGCAACCGGGACAGCTCCCTGGGAGAGCAGTACTTC
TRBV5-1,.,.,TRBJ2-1,CASSLLPAGWTGEQFF,TGCGCCAGCAGCTTACTTCCGGCCGGCTGGACTGGTGAGCAGTTCTTC
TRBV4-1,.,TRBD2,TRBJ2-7,CASSQDGLAGESYEQYF,TGCGCCAGCAGCCAAGACGGACTAGCGGGAGAGTCTTACGAGCAGTACTTC
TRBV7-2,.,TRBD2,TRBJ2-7,CASSLFSSGSYEQYF,TGTGCCAGCAGCTTATTCTCTAGCGGGAGTTACGAGCAGTACTTC
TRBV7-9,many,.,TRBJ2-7,CASSLTTTLYF,TGTGCCAGCAGCTTAACAACTACTCTGTACTTC
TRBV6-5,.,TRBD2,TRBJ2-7,CASTTLAGVREQYF,TGTGCCAGCACCACCCTGGCGGGAGTGCGCGAGCAGTACTTC